These 15 T cell receptor beta chains were sequenced from one sample in a study of read filtering for tumor transcriptome and immune sequencing. Molecular barcoded adaptors covering alpha/delta and beta/gamma chains were used on approximately 400 ng RNA. TCRdb used MiXCR to reprocess the reads, holding one entry per CDR3 protein. Among 49,000 or so distinct CDR3 sequences, over 9.5% were seen once, and the ten largest hold 13% to 15%. The sample consisted of a population of CD138-negative cells sorted from bone marrow. These receptors were obtained from a donor at least 40 years old with multiple myeloma.

This clonotype occurred many times. V gene TRBV20-1 combines with J gene TRBJ2-1; 13 positions agree with TRBD2. This CDR3 contains 15 residues. J was trimmed by 10 bases and V by 4 bases; bases with no gene match: 10. The germline V gene encodes CDR1 DFQATT and CDR2 SNEGSKA (reference sequence). The CDR3 loop is CSAKHPGLAGLEQFF. The CDR3 bases are TGCAGTGCTAAACACCCGGGACTAGCGGGATTAGAGCAGTTCTTC.

The sample holds many counts of this clonotype. V is TRBV4-3 and J is TRBJ1-5; D is undetermined. Germline V gene lookup returns CDR1 LGHNA and CDR2 YSLEER. This CDR3 comprises 14 residues. Trimming took 0 bases from V and 4 from J, leaving 7 bases between them. The CDR3 nucleotides are TGCGCCAGCAGCCAAGAACGGCAGAATCAGCCCCAGCATTTT. It is translated as CASSQERQNQPQHF.

Concerning this clonotype: This likely reflects a read error, since a far larger clone is one base away. This chain joins TRBV5-8 and TRBJ2-7; D is possibly TRBD2 (7 bases). The CDR3 is made up of 16 amino acids. CDR1 is SGHTS, CDR2 YDEGEE, per germline. Trimming shortened V by 3 bases and J by 6 bases, and 22 bases separated the two germline ends. The chain's CDR3 is CASSSTNGRTDSEQYF. Written as DNA, the CDR3 is TGTGCCAGCAGCTCTACTAACGGGAGGACAGACTCCGAGCAGTACTTC.

About this clonotype itself: A read error is possible here, since a much larger clone lies one base away. This rearrangement joins TRBV28 to TRBJ2-3; the D is unclear. Per germline, CDR1 MDHEN and CDR2 SYDVKM. The CDR3 covers 11 residues. CDR3 protein: CAGSRRDTQYF. In DNA, the CDR3 is TGTGCCGGCAGCCGCAGGGATACGCAGTATTTT. The entire variable domain, with the rest obtained from reference TRBV28 and TRBJ2-3, is as follows: DVKVTQSSRYLVKRTGEKVFLECVQDMDHENMFWYRQDPGLGLRLIYFSYDVKMKEKGDIPEGYSVSREKKERFSLILESASTNQTSMYLCAGSRRDTQYFGPGTRLTVL.

This clonotype was seen many times. This sequence joins TRBV24-1 and TRBJ2-1; D unclear. The CDR3 is made up of 17 amino acids. CDR1 and CDR2 (germline): KGHDR, SFDVKD. Trimming took off 2 bases at V and 7 bases at J, with 20 bases between the two ends. CDR3 sequence: CATSDSYGVASRNEQFF. The CDR3 DNA sequence: TGTGCCACCAGTGATTCCTACGGAGTAGCTTCCAGGAATGAGCAGTTCTTC.

This clonotype was counted at least ten times. CDR3 sequence (DNA): TGTGCCAGCATCTCCAGCGACTCCTACGAGCAGTACTTC. It codes for CASISSDSYEQYF. The rearrangement uses TRBV28 and TRBJ2-7; D is unclear. There are 13 residues in the CDR3. Germline loops: CDR1 MDHEN, CDR2 SYDVKM. Trimming stripped 7 bases from V and 0 bases from J, with 10 bases between.

Remarks on this clonotype: The missing conserved phenylalanine or tryptophan at the end of this CDR3 makes a read error likely. The chain uses TRBV12-3 or TRBV12-4 and TRBJ1-4; 8 bases align to TRBD1. The CDR3 sequence is 14 residues long. The CDR3 nucleotides are TGTGTCAGCAGTTCAGCAGGGGGCCTGGAAAAACTGTTTTCT. Amino acids: CVSSSAGGLEKLFS.

The table lists this clonotype with many counts. V gene TRBV29-1 combines with J gene TRBJ1-4; D unresolved. Trimming removed 7 bases from V and 11 bases from J, with 17 bases in between. This CDR3 is built from 12 residues. Germline V gene data show CDR1 as SQVTM and CDR2 as ANQGSEA. The CDR3 is CSGGYAANKLFF. Here the CDR3 DNA reads TGCAGCGGAGGATACGCCGCTAACAAACTGTTTTTT.

The chain is built from TRBV9 and TRBJ2-2; D not resolved. There are 14 residues in the CDR3. The V gene's germline CDR1 is SGDLS and CDR2 YYNGEE. V dropped 0 bases and J dropped 0 bases, with 3 bases sitting between them. CDR3 DNA sequence: TGTGCCAGCAGCGTAGTACCGAACACCGGGGAGCTGTTTTTT. Protein sequence: CASSVVPNTGELFF. The variable domain in full, completed from reference TRBV9 and TRBJ2-2, reads DSGVTQTPKHLITATGQRVTLRCSPRSGDLSVYWYQQSLDQGLQFLIQYYNGEERAKGNILERFSAQQFPDLHSELNLSSLELGDSALYFCASSVVPNTGELFFGEGSRLTVL.

V is TRBV5-4 and J is TRBJ2-2; D possibly corresponds to TRBD1 (6 bases). CDR1 is SGHNT and CDR2 is YYREEE in the germline V gene (reference sequence). The CDR3 extends over 14 amino acids. V lost 2 bases and J 6 bases, leaving 11 bases between the germline ends. The CDR3 region is CASSFTGYAGELFF. CDR3 sequence (DNA): TGTGCCAGCAGCTTTACAGGGTACGCCGGGGAGCTGTTTTTT.

This clonotype showed up many times. The CDR3 sequence is CASSEDGGRNTEAFF. CDR3 nucleotide sequence: TGCGCCAGCAGCGAGGACGGGGGGCGGAACACTGAAGCTTTCTTT. The V gene is TRBV5-1, the J gene TRBJ1-1, with a tentative D call TRBD1 (6 bases). Germline CDR1 and CDR2: SGHRS and YFSETQ. CDR3 size: 15 residues. V dropped 4 bases and J dropped 1 base, with 14 bases sitting between them.

At least ten counts were recorded for this clonotype. V gene TRBV20-1 combines with J gene TRBJ2-1; possibly TRBD1 or TRBD2 for D (5 bases each). Trimming cost V 1 base and J 6 bases, with 13 bases left between them. The germline V gene encodes CDR1 DFQATT and CDR2 SNEGSKA (reference sequence). The CDR3 has 14 residues. The CDR3 loop reads CSARGQAGGNEQFF. In DNA, the CDR3 is TGCAGTGCTAGAGGGCAAGCTGGGGGCAATGAGCAGTTCTTC.

This clonotype was counted ten times or more. This chain connects TRBV5-1 to TRBJ2-1, with 7 positions matching TRBD1. Germline V lookup: CDR1 SGHRS, CDR2 YFSETQ. V lost 5 bases, J lost 4 bases, and 6 bases stayed unmatched. The CDR3 sequence is 14 residues long. The chain's CDR3 is CASSAAGGYNEQFF. The CDR3 DNA is TGCGCCAGCAGTGCTGCAGGGGGATACAATGAGCAGTTCTTC.

This clonotype occurred many times. J is TRBJ1-5 and V is TRBV7-3; 9 bases are a match to TRBD1. The germline gives CDR1 SGHTA, CDR2 FQGTGA. Germline trimming cut 5 bases from V and 0 bases from J; bases unmatched to any gene: 5. The CDR3 runs 16 residues. The CDR3 DNA reads TGTGCCAGCAGCCCGGGACAGGGTGGTAGCAATCAGCCCCAGCATTTT. It yields the protein CASSPGQGGSNQPQHF.

Details on this clonotype: One junction end disagrees with the germline gene, perhaps due to a read error. The J gene is TRBJ1-1, the V gene TRBV6-1, with a tentative D call TRBD1 (5 bases). Germline V gene data show CDR1 as MNHNS and CDR2 as SASEGT. The CDR3 runs to 15 residues. The CDR3 nucleotides are TGTGCCAGCAGGCAGACGGACGGGGCTAACACTGAGGCTTTCTTT. This gives the protein CASRQTDGANTEAFF.